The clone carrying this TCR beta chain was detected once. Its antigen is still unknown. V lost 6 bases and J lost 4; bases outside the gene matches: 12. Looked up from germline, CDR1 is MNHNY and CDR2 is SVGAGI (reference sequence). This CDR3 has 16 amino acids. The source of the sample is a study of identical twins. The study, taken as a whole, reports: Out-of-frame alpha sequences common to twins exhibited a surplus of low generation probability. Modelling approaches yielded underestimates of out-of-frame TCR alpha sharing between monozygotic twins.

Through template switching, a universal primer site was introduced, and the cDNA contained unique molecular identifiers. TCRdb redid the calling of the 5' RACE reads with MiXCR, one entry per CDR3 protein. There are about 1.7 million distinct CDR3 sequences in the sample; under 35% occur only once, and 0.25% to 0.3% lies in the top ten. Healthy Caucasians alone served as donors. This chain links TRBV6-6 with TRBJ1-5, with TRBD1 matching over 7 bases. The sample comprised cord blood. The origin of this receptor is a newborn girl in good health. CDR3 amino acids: CASSLDRATLNQPQHF. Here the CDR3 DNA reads TGTGCCAGCAGCCTCGACAGGGCGACCCTGAATCAGCCCCAGCATTTT.